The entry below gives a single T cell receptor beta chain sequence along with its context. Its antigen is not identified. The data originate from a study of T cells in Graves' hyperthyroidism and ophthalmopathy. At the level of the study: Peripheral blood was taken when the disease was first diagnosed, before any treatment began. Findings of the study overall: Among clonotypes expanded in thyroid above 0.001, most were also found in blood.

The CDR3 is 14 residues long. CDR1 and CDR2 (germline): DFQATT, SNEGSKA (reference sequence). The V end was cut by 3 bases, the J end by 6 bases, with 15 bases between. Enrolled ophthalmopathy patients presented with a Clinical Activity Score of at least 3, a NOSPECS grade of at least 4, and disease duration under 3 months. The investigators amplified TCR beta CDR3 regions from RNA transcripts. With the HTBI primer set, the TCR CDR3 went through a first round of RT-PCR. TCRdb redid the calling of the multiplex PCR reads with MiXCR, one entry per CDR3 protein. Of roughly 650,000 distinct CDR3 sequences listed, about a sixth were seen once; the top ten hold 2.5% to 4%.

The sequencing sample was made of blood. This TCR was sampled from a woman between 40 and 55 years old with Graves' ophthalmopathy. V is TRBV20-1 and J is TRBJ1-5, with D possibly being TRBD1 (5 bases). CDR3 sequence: CSASLPGWGQPQHF. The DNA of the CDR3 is TGCAGTGCTAGCCTACCAGGGTGGGGTCAGCCCCAGCATTTT.